The sequence of this T cell receptor (beta chain) was determined in a study of cytomegalovirus exposure and HLA in healthy donors. Broader study findings: Reports credit the classifier with highly specific, highly sensitive diagnosis of cytomegalovirus status. The authors later found most CMV-associated TCR beta chains appeared HLA-restricted.

Concerning this clone itself: Its antigen is as yet unknown.

Both 60 Vbeta primers and 13 Jbeta primers went into the PCR. Using immunoSEQ multiplex PCR, the repertoire was profiled, and TCRdb retains in-frame clones only, with some absent. In the table there are about 140,000 clones, approximately 65% of which are singletons. The germline CDR1 and CDR2 sequences are SGHNT and YYREEE (reference sequence). The CDR3 totals 14 residues. V lost 4 bases and J lost 2; bases outside the gene matches: 3. The chain is built from TRBV5-4 and TRBJ2-5; TRBD2 matches 9 bases. Sequenced sample: PBMCs. The receptor was derived from a woman aged 60-70 years in good health and CMV-seronegative. The CDR3 bases are TGTGCCAGCAGCCGTCTAGCGGGGCAAGAGACCCAGTACTTC. It codes for CASSRLAGQETQYF.